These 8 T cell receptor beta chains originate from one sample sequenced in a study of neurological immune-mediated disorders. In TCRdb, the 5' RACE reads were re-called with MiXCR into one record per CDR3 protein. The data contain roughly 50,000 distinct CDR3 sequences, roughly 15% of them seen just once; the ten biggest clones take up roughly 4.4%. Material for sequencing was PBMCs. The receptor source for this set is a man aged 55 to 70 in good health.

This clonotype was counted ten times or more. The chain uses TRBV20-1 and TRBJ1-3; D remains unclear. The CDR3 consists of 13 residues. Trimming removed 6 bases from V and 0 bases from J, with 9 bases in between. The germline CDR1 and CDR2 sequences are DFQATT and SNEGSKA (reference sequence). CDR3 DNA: TGCAGTGCCACTAGGGACTCTGGAAACACCATATATTTT. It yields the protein CSATRDSGNTIYF.

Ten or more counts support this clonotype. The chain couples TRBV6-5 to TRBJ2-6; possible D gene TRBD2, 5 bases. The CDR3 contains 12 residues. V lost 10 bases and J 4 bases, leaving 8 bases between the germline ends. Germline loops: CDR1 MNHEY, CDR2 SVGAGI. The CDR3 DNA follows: TGTGCCACCCGAGGGGGGGCCAACGTCCTGACTTTC. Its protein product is CATRGGANVLTF.

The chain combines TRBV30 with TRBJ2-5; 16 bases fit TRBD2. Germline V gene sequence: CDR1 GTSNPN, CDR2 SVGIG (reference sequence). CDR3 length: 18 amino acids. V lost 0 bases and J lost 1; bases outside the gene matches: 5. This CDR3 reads CAWSVSGLAGGVQETQYF. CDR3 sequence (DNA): TGTGCCTGGAGTGTATCGGGACTAGCGGGAGGGGTCCAAGAGACCCAGTACTTC.

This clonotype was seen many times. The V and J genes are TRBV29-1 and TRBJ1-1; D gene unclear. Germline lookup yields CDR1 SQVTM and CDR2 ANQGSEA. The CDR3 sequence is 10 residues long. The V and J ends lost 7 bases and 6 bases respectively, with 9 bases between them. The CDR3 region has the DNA TGCAGCGCACGGGTGTCTGAAGCTTTCTTT. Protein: CSARVSEAFF. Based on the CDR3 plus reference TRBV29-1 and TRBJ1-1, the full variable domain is SAVISQKPSRDICQRGTSLTIQCQVDSQVTMMFWYRQQPGQSLTLIATANQGSEATYESGFVIDKFPISRPNLTFSTLTVSNMSPEDSSIYLCSARVSEAFFGQGTRLTVV.

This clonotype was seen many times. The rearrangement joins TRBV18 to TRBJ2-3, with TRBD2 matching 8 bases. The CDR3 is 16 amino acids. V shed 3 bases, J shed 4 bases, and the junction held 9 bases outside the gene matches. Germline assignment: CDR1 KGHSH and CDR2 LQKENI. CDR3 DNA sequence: TGTGCCAGCTCACCCGTGACTAGCGTACAACCAGATACGCAGTATTTT. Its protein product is CASSPVTSVQPDTQYF.

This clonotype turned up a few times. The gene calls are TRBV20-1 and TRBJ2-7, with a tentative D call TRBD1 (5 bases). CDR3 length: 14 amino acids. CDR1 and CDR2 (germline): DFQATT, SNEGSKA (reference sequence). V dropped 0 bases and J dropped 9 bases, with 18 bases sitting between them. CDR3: CSAREGRGLRAQYF. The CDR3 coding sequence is TGCAGTGCTAGAGAGGGGCGAGGTCTACGTGCGCAGTACTTC.

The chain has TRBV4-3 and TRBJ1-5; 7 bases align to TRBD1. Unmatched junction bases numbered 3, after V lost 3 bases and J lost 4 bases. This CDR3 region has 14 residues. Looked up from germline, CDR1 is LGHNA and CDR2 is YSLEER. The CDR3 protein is CASSHETGNQPQHF. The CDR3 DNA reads TGCGCCAGCAGCCACGAGACAGGGAATCAGCCCCAGCATTTT.

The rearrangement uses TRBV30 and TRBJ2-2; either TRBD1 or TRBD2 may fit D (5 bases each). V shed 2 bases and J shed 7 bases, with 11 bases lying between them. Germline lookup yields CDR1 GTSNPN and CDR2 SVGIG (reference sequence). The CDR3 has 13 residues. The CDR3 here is CAWSMERGGELFF. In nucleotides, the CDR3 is TGTGCCTGGAGTATGGAGAGGGGCGGGGAGCTGTTTTTT.